This T cell receptor (beta chain) was sequenced during a study of T cells in narcolepsy. Study-level background: Healthy controls were enrolled alongside patients with narcolepsy type 1 or type 2. Points from the study as a whole: Blood of same and different patients, but not healthy controls, reportedly held recurring autoreactive clonotypes. Same-patient CSF and blood CD4+ T cell clonotypes included HCRT-specific and TRIB2-specific autoreactive ones.

Assay: immunoSEQ multiplex PCR; the TCRdb copy retains only in-frame clones and omits some. The table has 15,000 to 20,000 clones, approximately 84% seen once. On this clone: The antigen is not known.

What was sequenced was memory (CD45RA-) CD4+ T cells from blood. The clonotype comes from a human donor in good health.

The CDR3 region is CASSDRVGRETQYF. CDR3 DNA sequence: TGTGCCAGCAGTGACAGGGTTGGGAGAGAGACCCAGTACTTC. The chain joins TRBV6-1 to TRBJ2-5; the D call may be TRBD1 or TRBD2 (5 bases each). Germline loops: CDR1 MNHNS, CDR2 SASEGT. The CDR3 runs to 14 residues. V was cut by 3 bases and J by 4 bases, with 12 bases left in between.